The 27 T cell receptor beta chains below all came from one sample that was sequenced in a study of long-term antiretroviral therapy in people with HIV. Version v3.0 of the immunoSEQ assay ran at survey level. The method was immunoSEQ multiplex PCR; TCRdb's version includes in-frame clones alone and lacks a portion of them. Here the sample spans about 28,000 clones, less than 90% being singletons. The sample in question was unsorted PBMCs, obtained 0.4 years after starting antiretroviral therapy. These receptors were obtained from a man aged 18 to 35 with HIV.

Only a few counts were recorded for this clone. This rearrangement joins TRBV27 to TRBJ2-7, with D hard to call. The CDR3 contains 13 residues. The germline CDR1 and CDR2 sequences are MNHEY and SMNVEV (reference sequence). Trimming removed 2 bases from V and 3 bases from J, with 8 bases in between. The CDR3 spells CASSLRTSYEQYF. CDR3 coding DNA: TGTGCCAGCAGTTTACGGACCAGCTACGAGCAGTACTTC.

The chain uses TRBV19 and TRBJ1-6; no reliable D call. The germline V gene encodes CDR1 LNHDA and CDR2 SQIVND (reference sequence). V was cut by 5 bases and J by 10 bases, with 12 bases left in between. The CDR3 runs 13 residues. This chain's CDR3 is CASSLAAPSPLHF. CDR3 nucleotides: TGTGCCAGTAGTCTGGCGGCGCCCTCACCCCTCCACTTT.

CDR3 region: CASSYTGGETQYF. CDR3 nucleotides: TGCGCCAGCAGCTACACGGGGGGAGAGACCCAGTACTTC. The J gene is TRBJ2-5, the V gene TRBV4-1; 7 bases are a match to TRBD2. Germline CDR1 and CDR2: MGHRA and YSYEKL. V shed 5 bases, J shed 4 bases, and the junction held 4 bases outside the gene matches. The CDR3 is made up of 13 amino acids.

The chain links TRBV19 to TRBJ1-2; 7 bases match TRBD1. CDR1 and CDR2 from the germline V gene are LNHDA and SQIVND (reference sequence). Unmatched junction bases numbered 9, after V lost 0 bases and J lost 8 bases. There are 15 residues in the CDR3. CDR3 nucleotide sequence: TGTGCCAGTAGTATAGAAAATACAGGGGCGAGCGGCTACACCTTC. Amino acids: CASSIENTGASGYTF. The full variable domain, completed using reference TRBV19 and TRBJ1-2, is DGGITQSPKYLFRKEGQNVTLSCEQNLNHDAMYWYRQDPGQGLRLIYYSQIVNDFQKGDIAEGYSVSREKKESFPLTVTSAQKNPTAFYLCASSIENTGASGYTFGSGTRLTVV.

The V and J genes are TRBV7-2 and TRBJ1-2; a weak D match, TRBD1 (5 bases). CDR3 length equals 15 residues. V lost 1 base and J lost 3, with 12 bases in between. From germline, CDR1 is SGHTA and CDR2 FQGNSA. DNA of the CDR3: TGTGCCAGCAGCTTAGTTGCGGGGCAGCACTATGGCTACACCTTC. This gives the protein CASSLVAGQHYGYTF.

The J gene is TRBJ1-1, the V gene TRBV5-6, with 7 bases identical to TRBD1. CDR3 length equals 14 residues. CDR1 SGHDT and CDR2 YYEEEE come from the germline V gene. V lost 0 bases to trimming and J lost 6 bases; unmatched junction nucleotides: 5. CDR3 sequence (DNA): TGTGCCAGCAGCTTGGTCCAGGGGGGGCCTGAAGCTTTCTTT. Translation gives CASSLVQGGPEAFF.

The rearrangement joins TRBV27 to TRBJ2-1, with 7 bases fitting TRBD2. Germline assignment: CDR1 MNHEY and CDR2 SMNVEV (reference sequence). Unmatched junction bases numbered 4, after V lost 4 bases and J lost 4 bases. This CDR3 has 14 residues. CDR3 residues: CASSWAGAYNEQFF. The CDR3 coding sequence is TGTGCCAGCAGTTGGGCGGGAGCGTACAATGAGCAGTTCTTC.

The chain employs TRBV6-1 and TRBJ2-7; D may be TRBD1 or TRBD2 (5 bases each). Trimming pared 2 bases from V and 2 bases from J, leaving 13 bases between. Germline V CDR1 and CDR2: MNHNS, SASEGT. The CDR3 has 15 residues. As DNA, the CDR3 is TGTGCCAGCAGTGAATGGGACGGGGTAACCTACGAGCAGTACTTC. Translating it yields CASSEWDGVTYEQYF.

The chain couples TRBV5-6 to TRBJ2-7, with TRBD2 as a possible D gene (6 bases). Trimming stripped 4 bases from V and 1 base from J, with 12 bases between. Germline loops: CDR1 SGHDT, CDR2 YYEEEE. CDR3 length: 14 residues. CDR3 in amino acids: CASSGGLKSYEQYF. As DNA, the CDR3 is TGTGCCAGCAGCGGGGGACTCAAATCCTACGAGCAGTACTTC.

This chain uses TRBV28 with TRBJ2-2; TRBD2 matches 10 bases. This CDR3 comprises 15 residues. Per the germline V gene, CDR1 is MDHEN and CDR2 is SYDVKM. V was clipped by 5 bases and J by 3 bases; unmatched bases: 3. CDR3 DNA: TGTGCCAGCAGTGGACTAGCGGAATACACCGGGGAGCTGTTTTTT. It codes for CASSGLAEYTGELFF.

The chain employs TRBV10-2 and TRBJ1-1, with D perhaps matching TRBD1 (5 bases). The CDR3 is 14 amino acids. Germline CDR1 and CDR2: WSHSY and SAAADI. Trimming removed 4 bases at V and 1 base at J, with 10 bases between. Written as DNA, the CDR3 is TGCGCCAGCAGTGGGGGCCCCACGAACACTGAAGCTTTCTTT. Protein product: CASSGGPTNTEAFF.

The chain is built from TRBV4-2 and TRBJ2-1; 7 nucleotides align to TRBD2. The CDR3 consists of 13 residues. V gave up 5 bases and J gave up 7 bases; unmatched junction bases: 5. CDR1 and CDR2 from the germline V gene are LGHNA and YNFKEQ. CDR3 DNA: TGTGCCAGCAGCTTACGGCGGGGGAATGAGCAGTTCTTC. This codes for CASSLRRGNEQFF.

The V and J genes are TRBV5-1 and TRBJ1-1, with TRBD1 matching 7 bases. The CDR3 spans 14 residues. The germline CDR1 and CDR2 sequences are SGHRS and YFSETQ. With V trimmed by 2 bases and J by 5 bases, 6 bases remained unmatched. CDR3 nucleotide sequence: TGCGCCAGCAGCTTATCAACAGGGGAGACTGAAGCTTTCTTT. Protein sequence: CASSLSTGETEAFF.

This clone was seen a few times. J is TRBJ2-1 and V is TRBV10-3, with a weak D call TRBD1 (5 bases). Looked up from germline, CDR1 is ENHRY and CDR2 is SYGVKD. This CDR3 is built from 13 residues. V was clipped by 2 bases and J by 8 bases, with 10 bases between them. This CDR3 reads CAISEAGIDEQFF. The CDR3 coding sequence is TGTGCCATCAGTGAGGCAGGGATCGATGAGCAGTTCTTC.

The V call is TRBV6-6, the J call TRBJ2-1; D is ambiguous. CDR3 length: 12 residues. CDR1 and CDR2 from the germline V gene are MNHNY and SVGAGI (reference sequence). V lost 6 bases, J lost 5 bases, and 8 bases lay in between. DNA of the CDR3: TGTGCCAGCAGGGTGAGTGACAATGAGCAGTTCTTC. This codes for CASRVSDNEQFF.

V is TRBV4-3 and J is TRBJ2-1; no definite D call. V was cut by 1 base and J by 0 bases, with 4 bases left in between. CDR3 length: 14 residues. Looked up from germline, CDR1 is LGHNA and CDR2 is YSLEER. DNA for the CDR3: TGCGCCAGCAGCCAAGTTAACTCCTACAATGAGCAGTTCTTC. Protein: CASSQVNSYNEQFF.

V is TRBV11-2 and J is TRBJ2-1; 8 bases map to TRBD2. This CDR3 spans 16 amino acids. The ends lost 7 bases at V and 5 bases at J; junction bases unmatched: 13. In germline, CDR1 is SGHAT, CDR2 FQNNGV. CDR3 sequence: CASTPRAGTRHNEQFF. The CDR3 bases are TGTGCCAGCACACCCCGGGCCGGGACTAGACACAATGAGCAGTTCTTC.

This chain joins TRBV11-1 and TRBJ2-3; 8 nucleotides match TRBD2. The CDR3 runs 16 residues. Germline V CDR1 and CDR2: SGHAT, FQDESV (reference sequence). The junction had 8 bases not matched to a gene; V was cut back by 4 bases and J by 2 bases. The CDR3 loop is CASSSYRGGPTDTQYF. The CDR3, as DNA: TGTGCCAGCAGCTCCTACCGGGGGGGACCCACAGATACGCAGTATTTT.

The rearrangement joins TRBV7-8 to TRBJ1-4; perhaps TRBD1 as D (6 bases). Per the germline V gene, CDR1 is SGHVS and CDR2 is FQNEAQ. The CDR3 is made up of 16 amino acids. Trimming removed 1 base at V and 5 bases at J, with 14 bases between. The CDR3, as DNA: TGTGCCAGCAGCTTAGACAGGGCCCCTGGCAATGAAAAACTGTTTTTT. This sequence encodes CASSLDRAPGNEKLFF.

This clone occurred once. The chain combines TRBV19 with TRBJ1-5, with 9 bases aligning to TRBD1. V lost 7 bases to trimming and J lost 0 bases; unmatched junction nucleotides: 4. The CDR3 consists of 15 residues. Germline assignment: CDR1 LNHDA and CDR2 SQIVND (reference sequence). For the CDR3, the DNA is TGTGCCAGTATCCAGGACAGGGGTAGCAATCAGCCCCAGCATTTT. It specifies CASIQDRGSNQPQHF. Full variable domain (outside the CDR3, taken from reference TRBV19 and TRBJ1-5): DGGITQSPKYLFRKEGQNVTLSCEQNLNHDAMYWYRQDPGQGLRLIYYSQIVNDFQKGDIAEGYSVSREKKESFPLTVTSAQKNPTAFYLCASIQDRGSNQPQHFGDGTRLSIL.

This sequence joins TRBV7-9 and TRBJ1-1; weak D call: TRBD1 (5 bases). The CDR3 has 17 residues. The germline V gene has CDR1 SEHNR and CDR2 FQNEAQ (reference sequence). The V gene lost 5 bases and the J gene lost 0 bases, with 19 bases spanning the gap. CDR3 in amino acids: CASSPVGAGPMNTEAFF. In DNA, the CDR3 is TGTGCCAGCAGCCCAGTCGGGGCGGGACCCATGAACACTGAAGCTTTCTTT.

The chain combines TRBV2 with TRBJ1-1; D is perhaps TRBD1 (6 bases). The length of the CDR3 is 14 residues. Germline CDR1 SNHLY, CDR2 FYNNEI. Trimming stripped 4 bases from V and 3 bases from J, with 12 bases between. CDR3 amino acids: CASSGGGKDTEAFF. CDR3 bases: TGTGCCAGCAGTGGAGGGGGGAAGGACACTGAAGCTTTCTTT.

The CDR3 DNA sequence: TGTGCCAGCAGCTTAGTATCACGTAGACTCATGAACACTGAAGCTTTCTTT. This codes for CASSLVSRRLMNTEAFF. This chain links TRBV11-2 with TRBJ1-1; D is uncertain. From germline, CDR1 is SGHAT and CDR2 FQNNGV. The CDR3 is made up of 17 amino acids. Trimming removed 1 base from V and 0 bases from J, with 15 bases in between.

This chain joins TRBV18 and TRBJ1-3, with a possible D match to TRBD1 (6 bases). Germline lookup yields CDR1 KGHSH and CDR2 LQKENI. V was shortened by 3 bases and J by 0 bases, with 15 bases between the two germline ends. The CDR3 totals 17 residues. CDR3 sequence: CASSPIGQRTSGNTIYF. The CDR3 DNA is TGTGCCAGCTCACCGATCGGACAGCGGACCTCTGGAAACACCATATATTTT.

CDR3 protein: CASSTPTGGAGGNTIYF. For the CDR3, the DNA is TGTGCCAGCAGCACCCCAACAGGGGGCGCGGGTGGAAACACCATATATTTT. The J gene is TRBJ1-3, the V gene TRBV7-3, with TRBD1 identical over 9 bases. V lost 5 bases and J lost 3; bases outside the gene matches: 11. This CDR3 comprises 17 residues. Looked up from germline, CDR1 is SGHTA and CDR2 is FQGTGA.

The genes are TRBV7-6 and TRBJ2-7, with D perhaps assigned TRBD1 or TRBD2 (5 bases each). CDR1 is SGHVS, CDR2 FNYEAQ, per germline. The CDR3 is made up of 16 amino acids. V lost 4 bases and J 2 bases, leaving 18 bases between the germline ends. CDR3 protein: CASSSLGGDQPYEQYF. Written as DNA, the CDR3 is TGTGCCAGCAGCTCCCTCGGTGGGGACCAACCCTACGAGCAGTACTTC.

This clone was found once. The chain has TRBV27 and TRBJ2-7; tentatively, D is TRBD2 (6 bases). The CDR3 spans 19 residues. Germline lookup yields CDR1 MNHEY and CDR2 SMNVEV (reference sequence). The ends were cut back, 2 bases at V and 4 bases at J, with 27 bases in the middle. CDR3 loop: CASSLGAGLTSRVGYEQYF. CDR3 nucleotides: TGTGCCAGCAGTTTAGGGGCTGGACTAACTTCCCGAGTAGGGTACGAGCAGTACTTC.